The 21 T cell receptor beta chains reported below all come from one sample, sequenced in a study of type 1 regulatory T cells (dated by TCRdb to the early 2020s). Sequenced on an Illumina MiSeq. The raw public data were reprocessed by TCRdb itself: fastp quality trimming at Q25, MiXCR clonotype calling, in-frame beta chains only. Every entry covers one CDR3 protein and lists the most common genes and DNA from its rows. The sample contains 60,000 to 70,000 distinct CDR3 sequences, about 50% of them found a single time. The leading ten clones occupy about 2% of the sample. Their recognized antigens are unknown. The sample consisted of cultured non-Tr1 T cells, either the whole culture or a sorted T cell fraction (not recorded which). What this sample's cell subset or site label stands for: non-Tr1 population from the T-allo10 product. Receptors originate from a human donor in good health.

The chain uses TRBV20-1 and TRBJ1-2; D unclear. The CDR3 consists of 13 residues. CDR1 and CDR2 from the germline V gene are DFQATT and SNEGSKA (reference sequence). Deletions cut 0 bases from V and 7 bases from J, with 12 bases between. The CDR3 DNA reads TGCAGTGCTAGAGATCGGTGGGAGGCTGGCTACACCTTC. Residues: CSARDRWEAGYTF.

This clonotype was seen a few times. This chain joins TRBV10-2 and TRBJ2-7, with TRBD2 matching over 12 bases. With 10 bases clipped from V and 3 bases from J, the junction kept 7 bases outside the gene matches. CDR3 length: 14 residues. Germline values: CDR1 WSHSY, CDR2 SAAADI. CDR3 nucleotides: TGCGCCACAAGAAGGACTAGCGGGGACTACGAGCAGTACTTC. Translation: CATRRTSGDYEQYF.

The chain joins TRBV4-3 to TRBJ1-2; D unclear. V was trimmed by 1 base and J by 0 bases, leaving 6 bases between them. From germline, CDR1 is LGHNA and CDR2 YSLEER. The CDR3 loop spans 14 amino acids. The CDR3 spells CASSQVKANYGYTF. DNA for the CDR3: TGCGCCAGCAGCCAAGTTAAGGCTAACTATGGCTACACCTTC.

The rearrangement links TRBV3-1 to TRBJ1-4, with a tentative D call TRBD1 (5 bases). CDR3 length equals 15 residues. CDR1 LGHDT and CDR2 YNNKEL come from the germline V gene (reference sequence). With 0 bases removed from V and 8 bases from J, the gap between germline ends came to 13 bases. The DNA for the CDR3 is TGTGCCAGCAGCCAAGATCCGGGACGCCCAGAAAAACTGTTTTTT. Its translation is CASSQDPGRPEKLFF.

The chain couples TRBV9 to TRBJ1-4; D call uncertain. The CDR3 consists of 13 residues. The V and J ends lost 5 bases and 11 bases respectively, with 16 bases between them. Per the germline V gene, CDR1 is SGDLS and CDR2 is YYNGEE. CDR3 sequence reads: CASRPDGISKLFF. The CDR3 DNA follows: TGTGCCAGCAGGCCGGACGGTATCTCTAAACTGTTTTTT.

The CDR3 coding sequence is TGTGCCACCAGTGATCGGGACACCTACTTTTTCCCGAACACCGGGGAGCTGTTTTTT. This gives the protein CATSDRDTYFFPNTGELFF. This chain connects TRBV24-1 to TRBJ2-2; perhaps TRBD1 as D (6 bases). The CDR3 is 19 residues long. V shed 3 bases and J shed 0 bases, with 19 bases lying between them. The germline CDR1 and CDR2 sequences are KGHDR and SFDVKD.

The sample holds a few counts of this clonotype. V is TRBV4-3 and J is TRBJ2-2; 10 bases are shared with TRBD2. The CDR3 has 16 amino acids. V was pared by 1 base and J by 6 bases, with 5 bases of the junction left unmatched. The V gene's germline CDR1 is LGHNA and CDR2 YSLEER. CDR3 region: CASSQAPAGGAGELFF. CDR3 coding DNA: TGCGCCAGCAGCCAAGCCCCAGCGGGGGGGGCCGGGGAGCTGTTTTTT.

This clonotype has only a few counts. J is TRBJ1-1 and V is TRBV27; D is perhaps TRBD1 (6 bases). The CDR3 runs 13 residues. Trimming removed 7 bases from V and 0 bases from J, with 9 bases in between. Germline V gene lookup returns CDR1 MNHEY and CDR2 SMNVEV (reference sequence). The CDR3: CASKRTVNTEAFF. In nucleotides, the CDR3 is TGTGCCAGCAAAAGGACAGTGAACACTGAAGCTTTCTTT.

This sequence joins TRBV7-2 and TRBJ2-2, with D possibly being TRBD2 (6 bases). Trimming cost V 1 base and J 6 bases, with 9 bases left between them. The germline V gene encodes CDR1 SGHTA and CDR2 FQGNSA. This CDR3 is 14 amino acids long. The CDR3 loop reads CASSLEEGAGELFF. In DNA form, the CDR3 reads TGTGCCAGCAGCTTAGAGGAGGGAGCCGGGGAGCTGTTTTTT.

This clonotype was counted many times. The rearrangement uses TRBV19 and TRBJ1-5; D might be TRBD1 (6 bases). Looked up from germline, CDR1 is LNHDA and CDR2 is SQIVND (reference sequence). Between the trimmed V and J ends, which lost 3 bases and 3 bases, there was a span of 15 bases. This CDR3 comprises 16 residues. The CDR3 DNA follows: TGTGCCAGTAGTATCCAACAGGGACCCCTCAATCAGCCCCAGCATTTT. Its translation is CASSIQQGPLNQPQHF. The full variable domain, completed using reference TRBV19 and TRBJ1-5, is DGGITQSPKYLFRKEGQNVTLSCEQNLNHDAMYWYRQDPGQGLRLIYYSQIVNDFQKGDIAEGYSVSREKKESFPLTVTSAQKNPTAFYLCASSIQQGPLNQPQHFGDGTRLSIL.

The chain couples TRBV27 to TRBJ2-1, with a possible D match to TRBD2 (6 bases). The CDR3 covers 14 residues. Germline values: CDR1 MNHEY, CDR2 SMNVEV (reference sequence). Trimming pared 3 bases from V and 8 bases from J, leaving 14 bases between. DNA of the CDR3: TGTGCCAGCAGTTTTGGGGGGATTGGGGATGAGCAGTTCTTC. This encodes CASSFGGIGDEQFF.

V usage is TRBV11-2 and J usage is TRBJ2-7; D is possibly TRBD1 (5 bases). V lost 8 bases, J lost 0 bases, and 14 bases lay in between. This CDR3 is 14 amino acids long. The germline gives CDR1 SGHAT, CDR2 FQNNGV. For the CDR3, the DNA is TGTGCCAGCGGAAGGGGTGCCGACTCCTACGAGCAGTACTTC. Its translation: CASGRGADSYEQYF. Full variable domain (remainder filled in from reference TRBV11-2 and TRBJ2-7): EAGVAQSPRYKIIEKRQSVAFWCNPISGHATLYWYQQILGQGPKLLIQFQNNGVVDDSQLPKDRFSAERLKGVDSTLKIQPAKLEDSAVYLCASGRGADSYEQYFGPGTRLTVT.

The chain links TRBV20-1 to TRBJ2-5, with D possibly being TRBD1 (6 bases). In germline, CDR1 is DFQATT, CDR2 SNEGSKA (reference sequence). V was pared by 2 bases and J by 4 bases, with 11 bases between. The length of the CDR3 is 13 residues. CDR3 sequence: CSARHRAAETQYF. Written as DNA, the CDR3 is TGCAGTGCTAGACACAGGGCTGCAGAGACCCAGTACTTC.

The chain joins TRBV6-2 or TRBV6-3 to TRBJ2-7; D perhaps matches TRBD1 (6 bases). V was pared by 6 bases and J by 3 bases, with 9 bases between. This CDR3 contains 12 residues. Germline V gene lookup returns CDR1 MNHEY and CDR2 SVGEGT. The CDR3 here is CASRSTGYEQYF. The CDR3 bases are TGTGCCAGCAGATCGACAGGCTACGAGCAGTACTTC.

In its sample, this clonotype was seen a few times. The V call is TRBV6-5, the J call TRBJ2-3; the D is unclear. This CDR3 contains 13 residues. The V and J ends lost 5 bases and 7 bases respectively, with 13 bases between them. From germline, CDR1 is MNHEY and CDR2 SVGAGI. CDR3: CASSPPGPNTQYF. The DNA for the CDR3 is TGTGCCAGCAGTCCTCCGGGTCCCAATACGCAGTATTTT.

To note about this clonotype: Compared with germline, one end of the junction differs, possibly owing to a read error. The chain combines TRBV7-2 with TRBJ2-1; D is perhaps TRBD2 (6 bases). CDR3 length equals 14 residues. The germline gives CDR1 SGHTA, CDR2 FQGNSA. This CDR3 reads CASSAGLPHNEQFF. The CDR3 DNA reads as TGTGCCAGCAGCGCGGGACTCCCCCACAACGAGCAGTTCTTC. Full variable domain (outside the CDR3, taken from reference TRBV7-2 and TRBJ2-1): GAGVSQSPSNKVTEKGKDVELRCDPISGHTALYWYRQSLGQGLEFLIYFQGNSAPDKSGLPSDRFSAERTGGSVSTLTIQRTQQEDSAVYLCASSAGLPHNEQFFGPGTRLTVL.

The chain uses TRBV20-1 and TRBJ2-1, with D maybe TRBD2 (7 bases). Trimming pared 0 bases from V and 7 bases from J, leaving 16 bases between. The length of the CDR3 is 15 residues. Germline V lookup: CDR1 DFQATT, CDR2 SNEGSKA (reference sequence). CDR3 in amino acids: CSARDGREQGNEQFF. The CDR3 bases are TGCAGTGCTAGAGATGGGCGGGAGCAGGGGAATGAGCAGTTCTTC.

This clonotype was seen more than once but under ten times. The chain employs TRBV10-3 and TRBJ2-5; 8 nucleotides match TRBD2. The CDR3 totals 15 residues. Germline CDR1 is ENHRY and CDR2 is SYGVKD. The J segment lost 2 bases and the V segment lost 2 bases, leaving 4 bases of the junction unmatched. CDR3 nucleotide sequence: TGTGCCATCAGTGAGATGGCTAGCGGGCAAGAGACCCAGTACTTC. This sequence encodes CAISEMASGQETQYF.

CDR3 sequence (DNA): TGTGCCAGCAGCTCCCAGCCGGTCTACAATGAGCAGTTCTTC. It is translated as CASSSQPVYNEQFF. This chain links TRBV7-2 with TRBJ2-1; D unclear. This CDR3 contains 14 residues. Per germline, CDR1 SGHTA and CDR2 FQGNSA. Trimming took 4 bases from V and 3 from J, leaving 10 bases between them.

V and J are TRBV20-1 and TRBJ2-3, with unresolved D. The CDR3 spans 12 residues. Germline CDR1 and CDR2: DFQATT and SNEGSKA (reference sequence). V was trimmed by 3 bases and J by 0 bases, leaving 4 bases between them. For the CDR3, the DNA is TGCAGTGCTAGGACTAGCACAGATACGCAGTATTTT. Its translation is CSARTSTDTQYF.

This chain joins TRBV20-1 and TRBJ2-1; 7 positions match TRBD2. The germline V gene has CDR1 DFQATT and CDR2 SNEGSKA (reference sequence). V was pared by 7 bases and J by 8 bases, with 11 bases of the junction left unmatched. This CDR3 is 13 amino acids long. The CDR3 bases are TGCAGTGTACCCAGCGGGGCCTTCCATGAGCAGTTCTTC. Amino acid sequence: CSVPSGAFHEQFF.